The 23 T cell receptor beta chains listed next were all sequenced from one sample in a study of blood T cell repertoires in COVID-19. Profiled with immunoSEQ multiplex PCR; TCRdb holds only in-frame clones, not every one. The sample has roughly 200,000 clones, 65% to 85% seen once. The sample taken for sequencing was peripheral blood. Receptors were obtained from a man aged 35 to 55 with active or convalescent COVID-19.

The chain combines TRBV6-5 with TRBJ1-1, with D unresolved. V lost 9 bases, J lost 1 base, and 12 bases lay in between. The CDR3 has 13 residues. The V gene's germline CDR1 is MNHEY and CDR2 SVGAGI. CDR3 loop: CASTYTGNTEAFF. The CDR3 region has the DNA TGTGCCAGTACTTACACCGGGAACACTGAAGCTTTCTTT.

Comments on this clone: At one of its ends the junction is not consistent with the germline gene, which may arise from a read error. V usage is TRBV4-2 and J usage is TRBJ2-5; 7 bases are shared with TRBD1. Germline CDR1 and CDR2: LGHNA and YNFKEQ. The CDR3 loop spans 14 amino acids. The CDR3 region is CASRQGGGQETQYF. The CDR3 nucleotides read TGTGCCAGCAGACAAGGGGGCGGCCAAGAGACCCAGTACTTC.

The J gene is TRBJ1-2, the V gene TRBV3-1 (or the pseudogene TRBV3-2); D remains ambiguous. Germline CDR1 reads LGHDT; CDR2 reads YNNKEL (reference sequence). V was clipped by 7 bases and J by 3 bases, with 18 bases between them. The CDR3 sequence is 15 residues long. CDR3 protein: CASKGRRVEDYGYTF. The CDR3 DNA sequence: TGTGCCAGCAAGGGTAGGAGGGTGGAGGACTATGGCTACACCTTC.

The chain couples TRBV5-6 to TRBJ2-1, with 7 positions matching TRBD2. The CDR3 covers 14 residues. The V and J ends lost 3 bases and 6 bases, in that order; junction bases with no gene match: 6. The germline V gene has CDR1 SGHDT and CDR2 YYEEEE. This CDR3 is CASSYPTSSNEQFF. CDR3 DNA: TGTGCCAGCAGCTACCCGACTAGCAGCAATGAGCAGTTCTTC. Full variable domain (rest looked up from reference TRBV5-6 and TRBJ2-1): DAGVTQSPTHLIKTRGQQVTLRCSPKSGHDTVSWYQQALGQGPQFIFQYYEEEERQRGNFPDRFSGHQFPNYSSELNVNALLLGDSALYLCASSYPTSSNEQFFGPGTRLTVL.

The chain couples TRBV4-1 to TRBJ2-2; D is unclear. This CDR3 has 17 residues. The V gene's germline CDR1 is MGHRA and CDR2 YSYEKL. V lost 0 bases to trimming and J lost 3 bases, with 14 bases between them. CDR3 nucleotides: TGCGCCAGCAGCCAAGAGGCACTCAATGCGGACACCGGGGAGCTGTTTTTT. As protein: CASSQEALNADTGELFF.

The rearrangement links TRBV5-1 to TRBJ1-5, with D tentatively TRBD1 (6 bases). V lost 3 bases, J lost 5 bases, and 12 bases lay in between. Germline CDR1 SGHRS, CDR2 YFSETQ. The CDR3 extends over 14 amino acids. The CDR3 DNA sequence: TGCGCCAGCAGCTCAACGGGACAAGATCAGCCCCAGCATTTT. This sequence encodes CASSSTGQDQPQHF.

This clone came up a few times. The genes are TRBV10-2 and TRBJ2-2; 11 bases align to TRBD2. This CDR3 has 14 amino acids. Per the germline V gene, CDR1 is WSHSY and CDR2 is SAAADI. The V gene end was trimmed by 4 bases and the J gene end by 5 bases; junction bases not matched to a gene: 0. The CDR3 coding sequence is TGCGCCAGCAGTGGGACTAGCGGGACCGGGGAGCTGTTTTTT. Translating it yields CASSGTSGTGELFF.

The rearrangement uses TRBV10-3 and TRBJ2-2; D is undetermined. The germline gives CDR1 ENHRY, CDR2 SYGVKD. V lost 8 bases to trimming and J lost 2 bases, with 6 bases between them. The CDR3 covers 12 residues. The CDR3 region has the DNA TGTGCCATCGGCCGTAACACCGGGGAGCTGTTTTTT. Its protein is CAIGRNTGELFF.

The chain couples TRBV5-1 to TRBJ2-7; a weak D match, TRBD1 (6 bases). CDR1 and CDR2 from the germline V gene are SGHRS and YFSETQ. V was shortened by 0 bases and J by 7 bases, with 11 bases between the two germline ends. This CDR3 comprises 13 residues. The CDR3: CASSLAGVREQYF. CDR3 DNA: TGCGCCAGCAGCTTGGCAGGGGTCCGTGAGCAGTACTTC.

The V gene is TRBV5-1, the J gene TRBJ2-7; the D is unclear. The CDR3 totals 16 residues. The germline V and J ends were trimmed by 6 bases and 3 bases, with 22 bases remaining between them. The V gene's germline CDR1 is SGHRS and CDR2 YFSETQ. CDR3 sequence: CASTTAPTGDNYEQYF. CDR3 bases: TGCGCCAGCACTACTGCCCCGACGGGTGATAACTACGAGCAGTACTTC.

The chain combines TRBV9 with TRBJ2-5, with D hard to call. With 4 bases removed from V and 4 bases from J, the gap between germline ends came to 20 bases. The CDR3 has 16 residues. Germline loops: CDR1 SGDLS, CDR2 YYNGEE. The CDR3 bases are TGTGCCAGCAGCCCGCAGGCCGGTAACATGCTAGAGACCCAGTACTTC. It specifies CASSPQAGNMLETQYF.

The chain carries TRBV5-1 and TRBJ2-7; D is perhaps TRBD1 (5 bases). V was shortened by 0 bases and J by 4 bases, with 5 bases between the two germline ends. The CDR3 has 12 amino acids. The germline gives CDR1 SGHRS, CDR2 YFSETQ. The DNA for the CDR3 is TGCGCCAGCAGCTTGGAGGGGTACGAGCAGTACTTC. Amino acid sequence: CASSLEGYEQYF.

The chain links TRBV5-8 to TRBJ1-5; no clear D. Germline values: CDR1 SGHTS, CDR2 YDEGEE. V was shortened by 6 bases and J by 6 bases, with 13 bases between the two germline ends. This CDR3 comprises 13 residues. The CDR3 DNA sequence: TGTGCCAGCACCCCTGTCGAGGGTCAGCCCCAGCATTTT. Protein sequence: CASTPVEGQPQHF.

This rearrangement joins TRBV9 to TRBJ2-7; 8 nucleotides line up with TRBD1. With 4 bases clipped from V and 5 bases from J, the junction kept 5 bases outside the gene matches. The CDR3 covers 13 residues. Germline V gene lookup returns CDR1 SGDLS and CDR2 YYNGEE. CDR3 sequence: CASSSHRGNEQYF. CDR3 bases: TGTGCCAGCAGCTCACACAGGGGGAACGAGCAGTACTTC.

This clone showed up just a few times. V and J are TRBV9 and TRBJ2-1, with TRBD2 matching over 11 bases. The V gene end was trimmed by 2 bases and the J gene end by 9 bases; junction bases not matched to a gene: 7. CDR3 size: 15 residues. Per germline, CDR1 SGDLS and CDR2 YYNGEE. CDR3 sequence: CASSVTSGSRSEQFF. Here the CDR3 DNA reads TGTGCCAGCAGCGTTACTAGCGGGAGCCGGAGTGAGCAGTTCTTC.

This rearrangement joins TRBV5-6 to TRBJ2-2, with D possibly matching TRBD1 (5 bases). The CDR3 is made up of 15 amino acids. Germline V lookup: CDR1 SGHDT, CDR2 YYEEEE. Trimming took 4 bases from V and 4 from J, leaving 14 bases between them. Here the CDR3 DNA reads TGTGCCAGCAGCATAGGGGTGAGAGGCACCGGGGAGCTGTTTTTT. This encodes CASSIGVRGTGELFF.

V and J are TRBV7-2 and TRBJ2-2; TRBD1 matches at 8 bases. Germline loops: CDR1 SGHTA, CDR2 FQGNSA. The CDR3 spans 14 residues. J was trimmed by 4 bases and V by 4 bases; bases with no gene match: 2. CDR3 residues: CASSSQGGTGELFF. CDR3 in DNA: TGTGCCAGCAGCTCACAGGGGGGCACCGGGGAGCTGTTTTTT.

V is TRBV10-3 and J is TRBJ1-2; 7 bases match TRBD1. CDR3 length equals 12 residues. The germline CDR1 and CDR2 sequences are ENHRY and SYGVKD. The ends lost 3 bases at V and 7 bases at J; junction bases unmatched: 2. Written as DNA, the CDR3 is TGTGCCATCAGTGAACAGGGGACTGGCTACACCTTC. It yields the protein CAISEQGTGYTF.

This chain's CDR3 is CASCLGQANYGYTF. CDR3 nucleotides: TGTGCCAGCTGCCTTGGACAGGCTAACTATGGCTACACCTTC. V gene TRBV28 combines with J gene TRBJ1-2, with TRBD1 matching 7 bases. Germline V gene sequence: CDR1 MDHEN, CDR2 SYDVKM. This CDR3 is built from 14 residues. With V trimmed by 8 bases and J by 0 bases, 6 bases remained unmatched.

The V gene is TRBV5-6, the J gene TRBJ1-1; 10 bases map to TRBD1. V lost 4 bases to trimming and J lost 5 bases; unmatched junction nucleotides: 8. The CDR3 covers 15 residues. Germline V gene lookup returns CDR1 SGHDT and CDR2 YYEEEE. In DNA form, the CDR3 reads TGTGCCAGCAGCGACAGGGGGCGCGGTGGGACTGAAGCTTTCTTT. Translation gives CASSDRGRGGTEAFF.

V and J are TRBV28 and TRBJ1-3; D unclear. CDR1 and CDR2 (germline): MDHEN, SYDVKM. CDR3 length: 17 amino acids. Trimming took 1 base from V and 0 from J, leaving 13 bases between them. DNA for the CDR3: TGTGCCAGCAGTTTATCTGGGCTACCCCGCTCTGGAAACACCATATATTTT. Residues: CASSLSGLPRSGNTIYF. The full variable domain, in which reference TRBV28 and TRBJ1-3 provide the parts outside the CDR3, is DVKVTQSSRYLVKRTGEKVFLECVQDMDHENMFWYRQDPGLGLRLIYFSYDVKMKEKGDIPEGYSVSREKKERFSLILESASTNQTSMYLCASSLSGLPRSGNTIYFGEGSWLTVV.

This chain joins TRBV5-1 and TRBJ1-1; 7 bases line up with TRBD1. There are 17 residues in the CDR3. Unmatched junction bases numbered 9, after V lost 1 base and J lost 0 bases. The germline CDR1 and CDR2 sequences are SGHRS and YFSETQ. Written as DNA, the CDR3 is TGCGCCAGCAGCTTGTCCGGGACAGTGGCCATGAACACTGAAGCTTTCTTT. It translates to CASSLSGTVAMNTEAFF.

The genes are TRBV9 and TRBJ1-1; no definite D call. This CDR3 has 14 residues. CDR1 is SGDLS and CDR2 is YYNGEE in the germline V gene. Between the trimmed V and J ends, which lost 3 bases and 1 base, there was a span of 10 bases. Written as DNA, the CDR3 is TGTGCCAGCAGCGCTCCGACACCGAACACTGAAGCTTTCTTT. Translation gives CASSAPTPNTEAFF.